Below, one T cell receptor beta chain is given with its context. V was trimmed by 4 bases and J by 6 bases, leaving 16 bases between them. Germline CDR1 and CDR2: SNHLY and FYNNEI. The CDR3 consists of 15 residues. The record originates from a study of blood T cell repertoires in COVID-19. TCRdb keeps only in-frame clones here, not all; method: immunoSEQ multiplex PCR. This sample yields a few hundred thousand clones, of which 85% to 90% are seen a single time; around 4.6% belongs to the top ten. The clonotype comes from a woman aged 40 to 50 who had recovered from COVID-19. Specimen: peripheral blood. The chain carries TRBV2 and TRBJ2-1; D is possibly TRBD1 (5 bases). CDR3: CASSARRTMANEQFF. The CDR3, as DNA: TGTGCCAGCAGTGCCCGACGGACAATGGCCAATGAGCAGTTCTTC.